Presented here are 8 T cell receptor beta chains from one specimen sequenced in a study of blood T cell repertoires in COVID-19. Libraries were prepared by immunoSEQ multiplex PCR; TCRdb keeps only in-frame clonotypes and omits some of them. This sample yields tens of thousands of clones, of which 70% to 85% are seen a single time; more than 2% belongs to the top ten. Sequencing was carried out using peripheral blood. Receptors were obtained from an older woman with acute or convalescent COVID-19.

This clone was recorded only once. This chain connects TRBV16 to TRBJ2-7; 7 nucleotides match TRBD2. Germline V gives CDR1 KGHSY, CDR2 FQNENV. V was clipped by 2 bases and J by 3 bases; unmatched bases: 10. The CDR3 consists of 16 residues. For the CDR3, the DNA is TGTGCCAGCAGCCAAGGGGGGGGACGGCAAGACTACGAGCAGTACTTC. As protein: CASSQGGGRQDYEQYF.

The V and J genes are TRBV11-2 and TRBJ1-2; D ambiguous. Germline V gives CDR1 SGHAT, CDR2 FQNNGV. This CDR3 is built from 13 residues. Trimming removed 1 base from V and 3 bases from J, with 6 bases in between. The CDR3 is CASSLAIDYGYTF. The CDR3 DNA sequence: TGTGCCAGCAGCTTAGCCATTGACTATGGCTACACCTTC.

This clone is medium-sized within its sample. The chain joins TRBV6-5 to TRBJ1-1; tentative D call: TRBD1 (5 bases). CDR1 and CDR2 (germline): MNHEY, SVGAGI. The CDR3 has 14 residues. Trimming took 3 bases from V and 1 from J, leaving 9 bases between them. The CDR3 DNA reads TGTGCCAGCAGTTATACAGGTGCGAACACTGAAGCTTTCTTT. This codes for CASSYTGANTEAFF.

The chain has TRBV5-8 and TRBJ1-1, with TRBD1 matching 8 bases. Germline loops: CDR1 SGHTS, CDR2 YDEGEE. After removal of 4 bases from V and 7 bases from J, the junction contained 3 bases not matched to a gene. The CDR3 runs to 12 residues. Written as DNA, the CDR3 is TGTGCCAGCAGCCCGGACAGGGTTGAAGCTTTCTTT. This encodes CASSPDRVEAFF.

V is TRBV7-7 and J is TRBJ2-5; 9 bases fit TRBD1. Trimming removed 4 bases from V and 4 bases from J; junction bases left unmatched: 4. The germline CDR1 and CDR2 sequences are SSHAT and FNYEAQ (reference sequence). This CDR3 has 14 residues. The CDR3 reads CASSSGQGPETQYF. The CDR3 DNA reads TGTGCCAGCAGCTCGGGACAGGGCCCAGAGACCCAGTACTTC.

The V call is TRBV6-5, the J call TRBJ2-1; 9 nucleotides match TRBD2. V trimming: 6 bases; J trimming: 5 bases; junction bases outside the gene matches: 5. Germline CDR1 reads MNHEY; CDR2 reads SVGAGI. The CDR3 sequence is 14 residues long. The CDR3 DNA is TGTGCCAGCAGCTATAGCGGGGGTCACAATGAGCAGTTCTTC. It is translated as CASSYSGGHNEQFF.

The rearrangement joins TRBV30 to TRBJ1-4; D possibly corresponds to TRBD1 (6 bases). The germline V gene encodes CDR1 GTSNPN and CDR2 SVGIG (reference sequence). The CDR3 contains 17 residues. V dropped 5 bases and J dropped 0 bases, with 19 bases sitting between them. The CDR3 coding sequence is TGTGCCTGGGACGGAAGGGGGTTGAGGACAACTAATGAAAAACTGTTTTTT. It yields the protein CAWDGRGLRTTNEKLFF.

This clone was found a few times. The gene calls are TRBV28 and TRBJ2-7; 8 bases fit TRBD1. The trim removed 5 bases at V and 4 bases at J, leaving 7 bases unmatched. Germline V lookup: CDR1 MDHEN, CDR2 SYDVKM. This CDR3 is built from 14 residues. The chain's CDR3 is CASSTRQGIYEQYF. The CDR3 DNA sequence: TGTGCCAGCAGTACGAGACAGGGGATTTACGAGCAGTACTTC.